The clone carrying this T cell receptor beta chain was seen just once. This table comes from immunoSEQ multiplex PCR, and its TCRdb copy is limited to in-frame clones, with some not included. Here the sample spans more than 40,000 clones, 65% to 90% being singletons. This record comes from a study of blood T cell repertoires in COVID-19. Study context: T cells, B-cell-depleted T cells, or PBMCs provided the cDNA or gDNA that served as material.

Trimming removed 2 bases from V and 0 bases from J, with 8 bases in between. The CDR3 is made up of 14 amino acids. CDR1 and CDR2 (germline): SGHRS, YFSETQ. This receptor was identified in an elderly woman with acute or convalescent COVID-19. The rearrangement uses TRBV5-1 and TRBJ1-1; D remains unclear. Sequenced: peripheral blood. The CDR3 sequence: CASSFSLLNTEAFF. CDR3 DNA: TGCGCCAGCAGCTTTTCCCTCCTGAACACTGAAGCTTTCTTT. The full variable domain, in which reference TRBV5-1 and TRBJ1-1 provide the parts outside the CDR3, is KAGVTQTPRYLIKTRGQQVTLSCSPISGHRSVSWYQQTPGQGLQFLFEYFSETQRNKGNFPGRFSGRQFSNSRSEMNVSTLELGDSALYLCASSFSLLNTEAFFGQGTRLTVV.